Listed here are 14 T cell receptor beta chains from one sample, sequenced in a study of beta chain features in type 1 diabetes. The authors reverse transcribed all of the isolated RNA, so sequencing captured expressed TCRB transcripts. TCRdb's table, derived via immunoSEQ multiplex PCR, lists solely in-frame clones and lacks some. The sample yields around 400,000 clones, about 15% seen once. The sample comprised naive CD4+ T cells from blood. Every receptor here comes from a woman under 30 in good health.

The rearrangement uses TRBV5-1 and TRBJ2-7, with TRBD1 identical over 8 bases. J gave up 3 bases and V 1 base, and 6 bases lay outside the gene matches. Germline loops: CDR1 SGHRS, CDR2 YFSETQ. This CDR3 has 15 amino acids. The CDR3 DNA reads TGCGCCAGCAGCTTGACCAGGGGGCGAATCTACGAGCAGTACTTC. This translates into CASSLTRGRIYEQYF.

V is TRBV27 and J is TRBJ2-7, with TRBD1 matching 8 bases. J was trimmed by 10 bases and V by 2 bases; bases with no gene match: 7. The CDR3 loop spans 13 amino acids. Germline V gene data show CDR1 as MNHEY and CDR2 as SMNVEV (reference sequence). CDR3 sequence reads: CASSLPDRGVQYF. The CDR3 DNA is TGTGCCAGCAGTTTACCCGACAGGGGCGTTCAGTACTTC.

This clone was observed a few times. The CDR3 spells CSAPTSGASSYNEQFF. CDR3 DNA sequence: TGCAGCGCTCCGACTAGCGGGGCTAGCTCCTACAATGAGCAGTTCTTC. The genes are TRBV29-1 and TRBJ2-1; 11 bases are a match to TRBD2. Trimming cost V 7 bases and J 0 bases; bases outside gene matches: 8. CDR3 length equals 16 residues. Germline V CDR1 and CDR2: SQVTM, ANQGSEA.

CDR3 bases: TGTGCCAGCAGCCTCGGACTAGACCAAGAGACCCAGTACTTC. Its protein is CASSLGLDQETQYF. This rearrangement joins TRBV7-9 to TRBJ2-5; 7 bases align to TRBD2. The germline V gene has CDR1 SEHNR and CDR2 FQNEAQ (reference sequence). The CDR3 covers 14 residues. V lost 5 bases and J lost 0; bases outside the gene matches: 3.

This clone occurred a few times. This chain joins TRBV28 and TRBJ2-1; D might be TRBD2 (5 bases). The V gene's germline CDR1 is MDHEN and CDR2 SYDVKM. This CDR3 comprises 12 residues. Trimming removed 1 base at V and 10 bases at J, with 8 bases between. The CDR3 DNA reads as TGTGCCAGCAGTTTATTAGCGAAAGAGCAGTTCTTC. Its protein is CASSLLAKEQFF.

The chain carries TRBV30 and TRBJ2-3, with 14 bases identical to TRBD2. The ends lost 2 bases at V and 7 bases at J; junction bases unmatched: 8. The CDR3 is made up of 16 amino acids. Germline lookup yields CDR1 GTSNPN and CDR2 SVGIG (reference sequence). The CDR3, as DNA: TGTGCCTGGAGTCTGAGGGGACTAGCGGGAGCAAATACGCAGTATTTT. Its protein product is CAWSLRGLAGANTQYF.

This clone turned up a few times. V and J are TRBV11-2 and TRBJ2-2; tentatively, D is TRBD2 (5 bases). Trimming cost V 3 bases and J 7 bases, with 18 bases left between them. The V gene's germline CDR1 is SGHAT and CDR2 FQNNGV. This CDR3 is built from 16 residues. DNA for the CDR3: TGTGCCAGCAGCTTTAACAACGGGATTATTGGCGGGGAGCTGTTTTTT. Protein sequence: CASSFNNGIIGGELFF.

The sample holds a few counts of this clone. The V call is TRBV7-2, the J call TRBJ2-2; 7 bases are shared with TRBD1. The CDR3 contains 15 residues. Losses at the gene ends were 5 bases for V and 3 bases for J; bases not matched to a gene: 6. Germline CDR1 is SGHTA and CDR2 is FQGNSA. The CDR3 sequence is CASSASQGYTGELFF. The CDR3 nucleotides are TGTGCCAGCAGCGCATCACAGGGGTACACCGGGGAGCTGTTTTTT.

The gene calls are TRBV6-5 and TRBJ2-7; 8 nucleotides align to TRBD1. Per the germline V gene, CDR1 is MNHEY and CDR2 is SVGAGI. There are 14 residues in the CDR3. With 5 bases clipped from V and 2 bases from J, the junction kept 5 bases outside the gene matches. In nucleotides, the CDR3 is TGTGCCAGCAGTGCTGGACAGGGTACCTACGAGCAGTACTTC. Its protein is CASSAGQGTYEQYF.

This clone was detected only a few times. The chain combines TRBV2 with TRBJ2-3, with D uncertain. V lost 11 bases and J lost 5, with 23 bases in between. CDR1 and CDR2 (germline): SNHLY, FYNNEI. The CDR3 runs 15 residues. The CDR3 loop is CALILGLIPGDTQYF. Here the CDR3 DNA reads TGTGCCCTCATTCTTGGCTTAATCCCGGGAGATACGCAGTATTTT.

This clone was counted between two and nine times. The gene calls are TRBV19 and TRBJ2-1, with 12 bases that match TRBD1. The CDR3 extends over 14 amino acids. CDR1 and CDR2 from the germline V gene are LNHDA and SQIVND (reference sequence). After removal of 4 bases from V and 7 bases from J, the junction contained 2 bases not matched to a gene. CDR3: CASSRGQGANEQFF. As DNA, the CDR3 is TGTGCCAGTAGTAGGGGACAGGGGGCGAATGAGCAGTTCTTC.

This clone has only a few counts. The J gene is TRBJ2-7, the V gene TRBV30; a weak D match, TRBD2 (5 bases). The CDR3 length is 13 residues. Trimming cost V 1 base and J 2 bases, with 9 bases left between them. Per the germline V gene, CDR1 is GTSNPN and CDR2 is SVGIG (reference sequence). The CDR3 DNA reads as TGTGCCTGGAGTGCCAGCGGACCCTACGAGCAGTACTTC. Protein product: CAWSASGPYEQYF.

This clone has only one observation. The chain combines TRBV7-9 with TRBJ1-5; a possible D gene is TRBD1 (5 bases). Germline V CDR1 and CDR2: SEHNR, FQNEAQ (reference sequence). Trimming pared 2 bases from V and 2 bases from J, leaving 16 bases between. The length of the CDR3 is 17 residues. The CDR3 reads CASSLTRGTTGNQPQHF. DNA for the CDR3: TGTGCCAGCAGCTTAACGCGGGGCACAACGGGCAATCAGCCCCAGCATTTT.

In this sample, this clone turned up a few times. V gene TRBV19 combines with J gene TRBJ2-1, with 9 bases that match TRBD2. The CDR3 length is 17 residues. V lost 1 base, J lost 4 bases, and 8 bases stayed unmatched. The germline V gene encodes CDR1 LNHDA and CDR2 SQIVND (reference sequence). CDR3 nucleotide sequence: TGTGCCAGTAGTATAGGTCGCGGGAGGGCCCTATACAATGAGCAGTTCTTC. Translation gives CASSIGRGRALYNEQFF.